The rows below give T cell receptor beta chains drawn from one sample of a study of blood T cell repertoires in COVID-19. Profiling relied on immunoSEQ multiplex PCR, and the TCRdb table lists in-frame clones only, not all of them. The table lists roughly 440,000 clones, around 89% of them singletons. The sequenced sample was peripheral blood. These receptor sequences come from a woman aged 50 to 65 with COVID-19, enrolled during active disease. Both conserved end residues are part of each CDR3. A D gene is named only where the DNA matches it firmly. Rows give clone size only sometimes, using once, few, many, or a class for an expanded clone.

V: TRBV12-3/TRBV12-4
D: NA
size: NA
length: 13
J: TRBJ2-7
DNA: TGTGCCAGCAGTCCGAGGGCTGGGAACGAGCAGTACTTC
CDR3: CASSPRAGNEQYF

V: TRBV5-1
D: TRBD1
size: NA
length: 16
J: TRBJ2-3
DNA: TGCGCCAGCAGCTCGACAGGGATGGGCGGCACAGATACGCAGTATTTT
CDR3: CASSSTGMGGTDTQYF

V: TRBV11-2
D: TRBD1
size: NA
length: 17
J: TRBJ2-7
DNA: TGTGCCAGCAGCTTAGCCCCTATTAGGGGGCCCTCCTACGAGCAGTACTTC
CDR3: CASSLAPIRGPSYEQYF

V: TRBV5-1
D: NA
size: NA
length: 14
J: TRBJ1-4
DNA: TGCGCCAGCAGCTTGACAACTAAGAATGAAAAACTGTTTTTT
CDR3: CASSLTTKNEKLFF

V: TRBV5-5
D: NA
size: NA
length: 15
J: TRBJ2-1
DNA: TGTGCCAGCAGCCCCCGACTGGGGCCCTACAATGAGCAGTTCTTC
CDR3: CASSPRLGPYNEQFF

V: TRBV5-1
D: NA
size: NA
length: 12
J: TRBJ2-1
DNA: TGCGCCAGCAGCTTGCCAGGGAATGAGCAGTTCTTC
CDR3: CASSLPGNEQFF

V: TRBV5-1
D: NA
size: NA
length: 14
J: TRBJ1-4
DNA: TGCGCCAGCAGCCTACTTGCAACTAATGAAAAACTGTTTTTT
CDR3: CASSLLATNEKLFF

V: TRBV12-3/TRBV12-4
D: NA
size: NA
length: 12
J: TRBJ2-5
DNA: TGTGCCAGCAGTTTTGGGCAGGAGACCCAGTACTTC
CDR3: CASSFGQETQYF

V: TRBV24-1
D: NA
size: NA
length: 14
J: TRBJ2-2
DNA: TGTGCCACCAGTGATCCAGGGAGGTCCGGGGAGCTGTTTTTT
CDR3: CATSDPGRSGELFF

V: TRBV6-5
D: NA
size: NA
length: 13
J: TRBJ1-6
DNA: TGTGCCAGCTTTTGGCGGTGGAATTCACCCCTCCACTTT
CDR3: CASFWRWNSPLHF

V: TRBV4-1
D: TRBD1
size: few
length: 14
J: TRBJ2-4
DNA: TGCGCCAGCAGCCAGGGACAGGGAACAAACATTCAGTACTTC
CDR3: CASSQGQGTNIQYF

V: TRBV30
D: TRBD1
size: NA
length: 14
J: TRBJ1-4
DNA: TGTGCCGCGGCCCGACAGGGCGATAAGGGAAAACTGTTTTTT
CDR3: CAAARQGDKGKLFF

V: TRBV5-1
D: TRBD1
size: NA
length: 13
J: TRBJ1-2
DNA: TGCGCCAGCAGCCCTTACAGGGGGCAAGGCTACACCTTC
CDR3: CASSPYRGQGYTF

V: TRBV3-1/TRBV3-2
D: NA
size: few
length: 13
J: TRBJ1-1
DNA: TGTGCCAGCAGCCAAGATCGGAACACTGAAGCTTTCTTT
CDR3: CASSQDRNTEAFF

V: TRBV21-1
D: NA
size: few
length: 16
J: TRBJ1-5
DNA: TGTGCCAGCAGCAAAGACGGGACAGGGGACTCGCAGCCCCAGCATTTT
CDR3: CASSKDGTGDSQPQHF

V: TRBV12-3/TRBV12-4
D: NA
size: NA
length: 13
J: TRBJ1-5
DNA: TGTGCCAGCCTGGCAGGGGAGAATCAGCCCCAGCATTTT
CDR3: CASLAGENQPQHF

V: TRBV18
D: TRBD2
size: NA
length: 15
J: TRBJ2-5
DNA: TGTGCCAGCTCTGGAGGACTAGCGGGTGGAGAGACCCAGTACTTC
CDR3: CASSGGLAGGETQYF

V: TRBV29-1
D: NA
size: once
length: 13
J: TRBJ1-2
DNA: TGCAGCGTTGAAAAGGACAGCACCTATGGCTACACCTTC
CDR3: CSVEKDSTYGYTF

V: TRBV15
D: TRBD1
size: once
length: 17
J: TRBJ1-5
DNA: TGTGCCACCAGCAGATCAACAGGGGGCGCGCGCAATCAGCCCCAGCATTTT
CDR3: CATSRSTGGARNQPQHF

V: TRBV30
D: TRBD1
size: NA
length: 13
J: TRBJ1-4
DNA: TGTGCCTGGCACCCAGGGGGTAATGAAAAACTGTTTTTT
CDR3: CAWHPGGNEKLFF

V: TRBV28
D: NA
size: NA
length: 14
J: TRBJ1-6
DNA: TGTGCCAGCAGTTTACCCTTTCCGTCTCCCCCCCTCCACTTT
CDR3: CASSLPFPSPPLHF

V: TRBV27
D: TRBD2
size: NA
length: 15
J: TRBJ2-3
DNA: TGTGCCAGCAGTCCGGCAGCGGGGGGAGCGGATACGCAGTATTTT
CDR3: CASSPAAGGADTQYF

V: TRBV18
D: NA
size: NA
length: 13
J: TRBJ1-1
DNA: TGTGCCAGCTCACCACAGGGGTACACTGAAGCTTTCTTT
CDR3: CASSPQGYTEAFF

V: TRBV2
D: TRBD1
size: NA
length: 14
J: TRBJ1-6
DNA: TGTGCCAGCAGTGCAGACAGGGGGGGTTCACCCCTCCACTTT
CDR3: CASSADRGGSPLHF

V: TRBV19
D: NA
size: NA
length: 14
J: TRBJ2-7
DNA: TGTGCCAGTAGTCCCTCCGGGATTACCTACGAGCAGTACTTC
CDR3: CASSPSGITYEQYF

V: TRBV19
D: NA
size: NA
length: 15
J: TRBJ1-5
DNA: TGTGCCAGTAGTATGGTTTCAGGGATGTCTCAGCCCCAGCATTTT
CDR3: CASSMVSGMSQPQHF

V: TRBV7-2
D: TRBD1
size: NA
length: 15
J: TRBJ1-6
DNA: TGTGCCAGCAGCTTAGCAGGGGGCGCAGGCTCACCCCTCCACTTT
CDR3: CASSLAGGAGSPLHF

V: TRBV2
D: NA
size: NA
length: 14
J: TRBJ1-6
DNA: TGTGCCAGCAGGGAGGACGGGTATAATTCACCCCTCCACTTT
CDR3: CASREDGYNSPLHF

V: TRBV29-1
D: TRBD1
size: few
length: 12
J: TRBJ1-1
DNA: TGCAGCGTGGATGACAGGGGTAGTGAAGCTTTCTTT
CDR3: CSVDDRGSEAFF

V: TRBV4-1
D: NA
size: NA
length: 16
J: TRBJ1-4
DNA: TGCGCCAGCGCGGGGGTGGAGGGTTCGGAAAATGAAAAACTGTTTTTT
CDR3: CASAGVEGSENEKLFF

V: TRBV14
D: TRBD2
size: NA
length: 16
J: TRBJ2-7
DNA: TGTGCCAGCAGCCAAGAAGGATGGGGGGGGACCTACGAGCAGTACTTC
CDR3: CASSQEGWGGTYEQYF

V: TRBV5-1
D: NA
size: few
length: 13
J: TRBJ1-6
DNA: TGCGCCAGCAGCTTGGAAGCCAATTCACCCCTCCACTTT
CDR3: CASSLEANSPLHF

V: TRBV4-1
D: NA
size: NA
length: 11
J: TRBJ2-2
DNA: TGCGCCAGCAGCCAAGCGGGGGAGCTGTTTTTT
CDR3: CASSQAGELFF

V: TRBV2
D: TRBD1
size: NA
length: 15
J: TRBJ2-7
DNA: TGTGCCAGCACCACCCCGATGGGACAGACCTACGAGCAGTACTTC
CDR3: CASTTPMGQTYEQYF

V: TRBV9
D: TRBD2
size: NA
length: 16
J: TRBJ2-1
DNA: TGTGCCAGCAGCGTGGTACTAGCGGGGGGGTCGGATGAGCAGTTCTTC
CDR3: CASSVVLAGGSDEQFF

V: TRBV5-6
D: TRBD1
size: NA
length: 12
J: TRBJ1-1
DNA: TGTGCCAGCAGCTCCGGACAGGGGGAGGCTTTCTTT
CDR3: CASSSGQGEAFF

V: TRBV5-4
D: NA
size: NA
length: 13
J: TRBJ1-2
DNA: TGTGCCAGCAGCTTAGACAGAGATTATGGCTACACCTTC
CDR3: CASSLDRDYGYTF

V: TRBV12-3/TRBV12-4
D: NA
size: NA
length: 13
J: TRBJ2-7
DNA: TGTGCCAGCCGGTCCGCAGGTTTCTACGAGCAGTACTTC
CDR3: CASRSAGFYEQYF

V: TRBV6-1
D: TRBD1
size: NA
length: 18
J: TRBJ2-2
DNA: TGTGCCAGCAGTGTTGGTTCCCCTGGGTCAGGGGGCACCGGGGAGCTGTTTTTT
CDR3: CASSVGSPGSGGTGELFF

V: TRBV21-1
D: NA
size: NA
length: 18
J: TRBJ2-3
DNA: TGTGCCAGCAGCAAAGTGGGGACTAGCGGGGGGAATGGGAATACGCAGTATTTT
CDR3: CASSKVGTSGGNGNTQYF

V: TRBV13
D: NA
size: NA
length: 12
J: TRBJ2-1
DNA: TGTGCCAGCAGCCCACCTCCCGGTGAGCAGTTCTTC
CDR3: CASSPPPGEQFF

V: TRBV18
D: NA
size: NA
length: 14
J: TRBJ1-5
DNA: TGTGCCAGCTGTGGAACAGGGAGCAATCAGCCCCAGCATTTT
CDR3: CASCGTGSNQPQHF

V: TRBV28
D: NA
size: NA
length: 14
J: TRBJ1-1
DNA: TGTGCCACCTACGCGCGGGATTTGAACACTGAAGCTTTCTTT
CDR3: CATYARDLNTEAFF

V: TRBV2
D: NA
size: few
length: 15
J: TRBJ1-3
DNA: TGTGCCAGCAGCCCCCCGGTTTACTCTGGAAACACCATATATTTT
CDR3: CASSPPVYSGNTIYF

V: TRBV20-1
D: NA
size: NA
length: 13
J: TRBJ1-1
DNA: TGCAGTGCTAGTGTACGGGGGAACACTGAAGCTTTCTTT
CDR3: CSASVRGNTEAFF

V: TRBV18
D: TRBD1
size: NA
length: 15
J: TRBJ1-5
DNA: TGTGCCAGCTCACCTTCAGGGGGCAGCAATCAGCCCCAGCATTTT
CDR3: CASSPSGGSNQPQHF

V: TRBV14
D: NA
size: NA
length: 16
J: TRBJ1-6
DNA: TGTGCCAGCAGCCAAGATGGCAGCTCCTATAATTCACCCCTCCACTTT
CDR3: CASSQDGSSYNSPLHF

V: TRBV6-5
D: TRBD1
size: NA
length: 13
J: TRBJ2-7
DNA: TGTGCCAGTTACGGACAGGGAACCTACGAGCAGTACTTC
CDR3: CASYGQGTYEQYF

V: TRBV27
D: TRBD2
size: NA
length: 15
J: TRBJ2-7
DNA: TGTGCCAGCAGTTTAGGGCTAGCGGGGGGCTACGAGCAGTACTTC
CDR3: CASSLGLAGGYEQYF

V: TRBV11-3
D: TRBD2
size: NA
length: 16
J: TRBJ2-1
DNA: TGTGCCAGCAGCTTAGGGGCTAGCGGGGGGAGGGATGAGCAGTTCTTC
CDR3: CASSLGASGGRDEQFF

V: TRBV30
D: NA
size: NA
length: 13
J: TRBJ2-5
DNA: TGTGCCTGGACCTTCACTATACAGGGGACCCAGTACTTC
CDR3: CAWTFTIQGTQYF

V: TRBV28
D: NA
size: NA
length: 11
J: TRBJ1-1
DNA: TGTGCCAGCATACAGCAGGGTGAAGCTTTCTTT
CDR3: CASIQQGEAFF

V: TRBV6-5
D: TRBD1
size: few
length: 16
J: TRBJ1-5
DNA: TGTGCCAGCAGTTCCCAGGGGGCATCCAACCAACGGCCCCAGCATTTT
CDR3: CASSSQGASNQRPQHF

V: TRBV19
D: TRBD1
size: NA
length: 16
J: TRBJ2-3
DNA: TGTGCCAGTAGTATCCTGACAGGGGGCAACACAGATACGCAGTATTTT
CDR3: CASSILTGGNTDTQYF

V: TRBV9
D: TRBD1
size: NA
length: 16
J: TRBJ2-7
DNA: TGTGCCAGCAGCGTAGCGGAGGACAGGGGTTCCTACGAGCAGTACTTC
CDR3: CASSVAEDRGSYEQYF